Listed here is a single TCR beta chain. The authors ran a second PCR of 7 to 11 cycles using a sample-barcoded 5' primer and a J-beta primer mix. TCRdb recomputed calls from the 5' RACE reads with MiXCR, one row per CDR3 protein. The repertoire holds under 700,000 distinct CDR3 sequences, with about 24% as singletons. There are 17 residues in the CDR3. Germline CDR1 reads SQVTM; CDR2 reads ANQGSEA. The V and J ends lost 0 bases and 3 bases, in that order; junction bases with no gene match: 7. The sample belongs to a study of blood T cells in healthy people across ages. This sample also appeared in a second study, on T cells of mothers and their children.

The origin of this receptor is a boy aged 10-17 years in good health. Material: blood. The chain joins TRBV29-1 to TRBJ2-3; 12 bases map to TRBD2. CDR3 nucleotide sequence: TGCAGCGTTGAAGATCGAAGGCTAGCGGGAGGGACAGATACGCAGTATTTT. Translating it yields CSVEDRRLAGGTDTQYF.